Listed below are T cell receptor beta chains from one sample, sequenced in a study of tumor and adjacent non-tumor tissue in lung cancer. TCRdb recomputed calls from the multiplex PCR reads with MiXCR, one row per CDR3 protein. This repertoire shows 60,000 to 85,000 distinct CDR3 sequences, under 80% found once; its top ten account for 35% to 50%. Sequencing was carried out using distant non-tumor lung tissue. These TCRs come from a man in his 60s with non-small cell lung cancer. Both conserved end residues are part of each CDR3. D genes are given only for firm matches. Not all rows give a size; the values are once, few, many and, for expanded clones, a class.

CDR3 DNA	CDR3 protein	clone size	J gene	D gene	V gene
TGTGTCAGCAGCTTAGGGTCCGGGGAGCTGCTTTTT	CVSSLGSGELLF	once	TRBJ2-2	NA	TRBV5-5
TGCGCCAGCGGTGACGGAGGGAACATCTACGAGCAGTACTTC	CASGDGGNIYEQYF	NA	TRBJ2-7	NA	TRBV10-2
TGCAGCATTATGTCCGGAAACACCATATATTTT	CSIMSGNTIYF	few	TRBJ1-3	NA	TRBV29-1
TGTGCCAGCAGCTCCGGGACTAGACTGGGTGATGAGCAGTACTTC	CASSSGTRLGDEQYF	once	TRBJ2-7	TRBD2	TRBV4-2
TGTGCCAGCAGCCAGATTAAGATGAATGCTGAAGCTTTCTTT	CASSQIKMNAEAFF	few	TRBJ1-1	NA	TRBV4-1
TGTGCCAGCAGCCAACGTAGCGGGAGGGGGAGTGAGAAGTTCTTC	CASSQRSGRGSEKFF	NA	TRBJ2-1	TRBD2	TRBV4-1
TGTGCCAGCAGAAATCGCAATGAGCAGTTCTTC	CASRNRNEQFF	many	TRBJ2-1	NA	TRBV7-8
TGTGCCAGCAGCCTTCGCGGGGGCAATGAGCAGTTCTTC	CASSLRGGNEQFF	many	TRBJ2-1	TRBD2	TRBV5-4
TGTGCCAGCAGCCATACTAGTGGGACCTCGGAGCTGTTTTTT	CASSHTSGTSELFF	NA	TRBJ2-2	NA	TRBV11-1
TGTGCCAGCAGTACGTACTTAGATCGGGCCGTGCAGGTCTTC	CASSTYLDRAVQVF	NA	TRBJ2-1	NA	TRBV6-5
TGTGCCAGTAGTGGAGGGACAGCTAGCAATCAGCCCCAGCATTTT	CASSGGTASNQPQHF	few	TRBJ1-5	TRBD1	TRBV19
TGCAGCGTCGGTACAGCCGGGACAGGAGTCGCAGATACACAGTATTTT	CSVGTAGTGVADTQYF	NA	TRBJ2-3	TRBD1	TRBV29-1
TGTGCCAGTACACCAACCCGGGACCAAGGGACCCAGTACTTC	CASTPTRDQGTQYF	NA	TRBJ2-5	NA	TRBV28
TGTGCCAGCAGTAACGAATATGACTACGAACAGTTCTTC	CASSNEYDYEQFF	NA	TRBJ2-1	NA	TRBV12-3/TRBV12-4
TGTGCCAGCCCCTCGGGTGGTGAGACCCAGTACTTC	CASPSGGETQYF	NA	TRBJ2-5	NA	TRBV6-5
TGCGCCTGGAGTCCCTCGATGGCTAGCATTGCGGGGCAGTTCTTC	CAWSPSMASIAGQFF	NA	TRBJ2-1	NA	TRBV30
TGTGCCGGCAGCTCCAGGCTAGCAGATAGCACAGACTCGCAGTATTTT	CAGSSRLADSTDSQYF	NA	TRBJ2-3	NA	TRBV11-3
TGCGCCAGCAGCGTCCCTGGCGGGTCCTACAATGAACAGTTCTTC	CASSVPGGSYNEQFF	NA	TRBJ2-1	NA	TRBV4-1
TGCAGCGTTGACTCCAATAGCTCCTACAATGAGCGGTTCTTC	CSVDSNSSYNERFF	NA	TRBJ2-1	NA	TRBV29-1
TGCAGCGTGGTCCCGGGACAGGGGGCGCGTATCTATGACTACATCTTC	CSVVPGQGARIYDYIF	NA	TRBJ1-2	TRBD1	TRBV29-1
TGTGCCAGCAGCCAAGATGAAGAACCCCCTTACAGTGAGCAGTTCTTC	CASSQDEEPPYSEQFF	NA	TRBJ2-1	NA	TRBV14
TGTGCCAGCAGGGCGCCGGGACTAGCGGGAGACACCGGGGAGCTGTTTTTT	CASRAPGLAGDTGELFF	NA	TRBJ2-2	TRBD2	TRBV5-4
TGTACCAGCAGAGACCCGGGACAGGGCCACGAGCAGTACTTC	CTSRDPGQGHEQYF	NA	TRBJ2-7	TRBD1	TRBV6-2/TRBV6-3
TGTGTCAGCAGCTTAGCCTGGGACAGTCAAGAGGCCCAGTACTTC	CVSSLAWDSQEAQYF	NA	TRBJ2-5	TRBD1	TRBV11-3
TGTGTCAGCAGTTTAGAAACTAGCGGGATCGATGAGCAGTTCTTC	CVSSLETSGIDEQFF	NA	TRBJ2-1	TRBD2	TRBV11-2
TGTGCCAGCAGCCCGACAAACAGGGAGGCTGAAGCTTTCTTT	CASSPTNREAEAFF	NA	TRBJ1-1	NA	TRBV7-9
TGTGCCAGCGGGGACAGGATGGGAGAGCAGTGCTTC	CASGDRMGEQCF	few	TRBJ2-7	TRBD1	TRBV11-1
TGCAGCGCCTCGGCAGGGAGGGACACTGAGACTTTCTTT	CSASAGRDTETFF	once	TRBJ1-1	NA	TRBV29-1
TGTGCTAGAAGCTCCCGACAGGGCCCCGGGGAGCTGTTTTTC	CARSSRQGPGELFF	NA	TRBJ2-2	TRBD1	TRBV11-1
TGTACCAGCAGGGCAGCGGGACAGGGGGTCGATGAGCAGTTCTTC	CTSRAAGQGVDEQFF	NA	TRBJ2-1	TRBD1	TRBV6-2/TRBV6-3
TGTGCCAGCAGCGATCGAGGACCCCCCAGCTACGAGCAGTACTTC	CASSDRGPPSYEQYF	few	TRBJ2-7	NA	TRBV2
TGTGCCACCACAGGGGCGCAAATTCAGCCCCAGCATTTT	CATTGAQIQPQHF	many	TRBJ1-5	NA	TRBV24-1
TGCACCGTTGAAGCAGGTGTACAAGAGACTCAGTACTTC	CTVEAGVQETQYF	NA	TRBJ2-5	NA	TRBV29-1
TGCAGCGTACGTCCTGTAACGGAAAAAGGGAATGAGCAGTTCTTC	CSVRPVTEKGNEQFF	NA	TRBJ2-1	NA	TRBV29-1
TGTACCAGCAGCTCGTTGACTTGGGTTGATGGCTACACCTTC	CTSSSLTWVDGYTF	NA	TRBJ1-2	NA	TRBV13
TGTGCCAGCAGCTACCTAGCGGGAGAGTCAGTGTACGAGCAGTACTTC	CASSYLAGESVYEQYF	many	TRBJ2-7	TRBD2	TRBV13
TGCAGCACAACAAGGGGGGGACAGGGCTCCCACGAGAAGTACTTC	CSTTRGGQGSHEKYF	NA	TRBJ2-7	TRBD1	TRBV29-1
TGTGCCTGCATATTGGGAGCGGCATCGAGCACAGATACGCAGTATTTT	CACILGAASSTDTQYF	NA	TRBJ2-3	NA	TRBV6-1
TGTGCCAGCAGTTTAACAGAGGGGACTGAAGCTTTCTTC	CASSLTEGTEAFF	NA	TRBJ1-1	NA	TRBV12-3/TRBV12-4
TGCAGCGTCGATAGCTCCCAGGACTCTGGAAACACCGTATATTTT	CSVDSSQDSGNTVYF	NA	TRBJ1-3	NA	TRBV29-1
TGTGCCTGGAGTGCACGACGGGGGGTGGGCTATACCTTC	CAWSARRGVGYTF	NA	TRBJ1-2	NA	TRBV30
TGTGCCTGGAGTGGGAGCGGGAGCGCTTTCTTT	CAWSGSGSAFF	many	TRBJ1-1	NA	TRBV30
TGCGCCAGCAGTAATTTAGGGGTCCCGGCGATGTCAGCGAAGTACGAGCAGTACTTC	CASSNLGVPAMSAKYEQYF	once	TRBJ2-7	NA	TRBV5-1
TGTGCTAGCAGTCCACAAGGGACCAGAAATGGCTACACCTTC	CASSPQGTRNGYTF	NA	TRBJ1-2	NA	TRBV28
TGTGCCAGCGGAATTACCTATGGCTACACCTTC	CASGITYGYTF	NA	TRBJ1-2	NA	TRBV28
TGCAGCGTGCACGACCAACGATCCTACAAGCAGTACTTT	CSVHDQRSYKQYF	NA	TRBJ2-7	NA	TRBV29-1
TGTGTCAGCAGCCATGACCGTTCTAACTATGGCTACACCTTC	CVSSHDRSNYGYTF	NA	TRBJ1-2	NA	TRBV5-4
TGCGCCAGCAGCCTCTGGGACAGCAGCACAAATACGCTGTATTTT	CASSLWDSSTNTLYF	once	TRBJ2-3	TRBD1	TRBV5-1
TGTGACAGCAGATTTAGGGGACTAGGCTACAATGAGCAGTTCTTC	CDSRFRGLGYNEQFF	NA	TRBJ2-1	TRBD2	TRBV12-3/TRBV12-4
TGTGACAGCAGCCCCGCAAGGGTATTGGACAATGAGCAATTCTTC	CDSSPARVLDNEQFF	NA	TRBJ2-1	NA	TRBV11-1
TGTGCCAGTAGCGTAGACCCGGACAGACAAGAGACCCAGTACTTC	CASSVDPDRQETQYF	NA	TRBJ2-5	NA	TRBV9